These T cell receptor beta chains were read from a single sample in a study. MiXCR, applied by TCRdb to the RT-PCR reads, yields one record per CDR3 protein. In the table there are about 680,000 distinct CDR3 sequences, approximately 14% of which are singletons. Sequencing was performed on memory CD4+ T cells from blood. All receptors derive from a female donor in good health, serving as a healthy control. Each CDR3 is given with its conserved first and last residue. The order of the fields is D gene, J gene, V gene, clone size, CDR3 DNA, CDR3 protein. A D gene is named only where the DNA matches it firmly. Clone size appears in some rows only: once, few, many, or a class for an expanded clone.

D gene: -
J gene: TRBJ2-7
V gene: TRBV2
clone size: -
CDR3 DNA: TGTGCCAGCGATTGGACGGAGTCCTACGAGCAGTACTTC
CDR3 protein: CASDWTESYEQYF

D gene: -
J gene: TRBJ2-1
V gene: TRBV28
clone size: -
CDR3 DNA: TGTGCCAGCAGTCCCCCGGACCGACCTTACAATGAGCAGTTCTTC
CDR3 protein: CASSPPDRPYNEQFF

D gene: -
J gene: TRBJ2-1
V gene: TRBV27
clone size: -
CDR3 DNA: TGTGCCAGCAGTTTAAACAGTTTTAGCTCCTACAATGAGCAGTTCTTC
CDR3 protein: CASSLNSFSSYNEQFF

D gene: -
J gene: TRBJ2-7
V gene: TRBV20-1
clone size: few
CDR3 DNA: TGCAGTGCTAACCGCCCGACAGGATTTGCCTACGAGCAGTACTTC
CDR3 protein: CSANRPTGFAYEQYF

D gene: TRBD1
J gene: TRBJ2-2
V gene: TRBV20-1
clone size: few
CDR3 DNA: TGCAGTGCTGGACCGGGACAGACCGGGGAGCTGTTTTTT
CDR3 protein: CSAGPGQTGELFF

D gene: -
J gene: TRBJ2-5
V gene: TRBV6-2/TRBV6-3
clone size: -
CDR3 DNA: TGTGCCAGCAGCCCCGACCCGTCTAGCCGCCAAGAGACCCAGTACTTC
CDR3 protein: CASSPDPSSRQETQYF

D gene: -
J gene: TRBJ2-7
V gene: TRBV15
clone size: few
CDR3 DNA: TGTGCCACCAGCAGATCTTCCCGAACGGGTTCCTACGAGCAGTACTTC
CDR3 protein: CATSRSSRTGSYEQYF

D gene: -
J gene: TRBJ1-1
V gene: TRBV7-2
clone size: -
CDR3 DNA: TGTGCCAGCAGCTTATTCCAAAGCACTGAAGCTTTCTTT
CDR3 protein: CASSLFQSTEAFF

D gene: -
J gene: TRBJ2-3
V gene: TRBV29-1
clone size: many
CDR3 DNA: TGCAGCGTTCGGCCGATGGGAGATACGCAGTATTTT
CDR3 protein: CSVRPMGDTQYF

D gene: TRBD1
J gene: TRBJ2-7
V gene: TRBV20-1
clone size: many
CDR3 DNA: TGCAGTGCTGAAAGGACAGGGGGCCGCGAGCAGTACTTC
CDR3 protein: CSAERTGGREQYF

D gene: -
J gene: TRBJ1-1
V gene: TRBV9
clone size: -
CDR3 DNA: TGTGCCAGCATGGCAGTCACTGAAGCTTTCTTT
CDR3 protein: CASMAVTEAFF

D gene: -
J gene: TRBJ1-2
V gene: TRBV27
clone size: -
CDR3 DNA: TGTGCCAGCACCCCACCGCCAGGGCCAGCTGTAGTCTGCTACACCTTC
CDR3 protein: CASTPPPGPAVVCYTF

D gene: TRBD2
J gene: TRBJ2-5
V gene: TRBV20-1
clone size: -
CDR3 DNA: TGCAGTGCTAGGGCGTCTAGCGGGAGTCAAGAGACCCAGTACTTC
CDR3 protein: CSARASSGSQETQYF

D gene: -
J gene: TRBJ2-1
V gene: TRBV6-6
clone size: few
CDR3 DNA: TGTGCCAGCACCGGACTACCAGCTTACAATGAGCAGTTCTTC
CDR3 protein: CASTGLPAYNEQFF

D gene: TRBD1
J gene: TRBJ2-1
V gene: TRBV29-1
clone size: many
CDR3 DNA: TGCAGCGTTCCCCGGGACAGACTCTACAATGAGCAGTTCTTC
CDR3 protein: CSVPRDRLYNEQFF

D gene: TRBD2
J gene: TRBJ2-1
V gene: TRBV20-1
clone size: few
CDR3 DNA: TGCAGTGCTATTAGTAGCGGGAGAGGGCTCAATGAGCAGTTCTTC
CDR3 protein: CSAISSGRGLNEQFF

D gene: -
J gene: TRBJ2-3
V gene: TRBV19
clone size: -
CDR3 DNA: TGTGCCAGTAGTATAGGGTCCACAGATACGCAGTATTTT
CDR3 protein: CASSIGSTDTQYF

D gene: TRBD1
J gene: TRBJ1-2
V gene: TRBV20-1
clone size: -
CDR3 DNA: TGCAGTGCTAGAGCCCCCGGACAGGGCGGTGGCTACACCTTC
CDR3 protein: CSARAPGQGGGYTF

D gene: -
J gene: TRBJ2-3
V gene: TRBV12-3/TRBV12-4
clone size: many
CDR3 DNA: TGTGCCAGCAGCCACCCCGCGGGACCGAGCACAGATACGCAGTATTTT
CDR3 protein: CASSHPAGPSTDTQYF

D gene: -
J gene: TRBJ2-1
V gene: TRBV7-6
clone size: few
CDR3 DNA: TGTGCTAGCAGCTTAAACCCGGGACCTCAGCAGTTCTTC
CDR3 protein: CASSLNPGPQQFF

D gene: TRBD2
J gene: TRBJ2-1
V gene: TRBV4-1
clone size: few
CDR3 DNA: TGCGCCAGCAGCCAAAAGGGTGCGGGAGTGTCATACAATGAGCAGTTCTTC
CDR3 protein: CASSQKGAGVSYNEQFF

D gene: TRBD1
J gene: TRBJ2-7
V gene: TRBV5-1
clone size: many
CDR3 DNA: TGCGCCAGCAGCGGCACAGGGGACCCCTACGAGCAGTACTTC
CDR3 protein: CASSGTGDPYEQYF

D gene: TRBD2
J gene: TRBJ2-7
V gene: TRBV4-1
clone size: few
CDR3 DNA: TGCGCCAGCAGCCCGGGACTAGATGACACCTACGAGCAGTACTTC
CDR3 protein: CASSPGLDDTYEQYF

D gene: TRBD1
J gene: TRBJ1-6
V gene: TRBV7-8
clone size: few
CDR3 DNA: TGTGCCAGCAGCACCAGACAGGGGAGCTCCTATAATTCACCCCTCCACTTT
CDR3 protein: CASSTRQGSSYNSPLHF

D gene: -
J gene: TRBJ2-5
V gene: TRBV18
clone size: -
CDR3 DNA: TGTGCCAGCTCCCGGTCGCTCCAAGAGACCCAGTACTTC
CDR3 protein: CASSRSLQETQYF

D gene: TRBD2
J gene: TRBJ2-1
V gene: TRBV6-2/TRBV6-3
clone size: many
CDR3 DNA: TGTGCCAGCAGTCCCCGGACTAGCGGGGGCTATTACAATGAGCAGTTCTTC
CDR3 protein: CASSPRTSGGYYNEQFF

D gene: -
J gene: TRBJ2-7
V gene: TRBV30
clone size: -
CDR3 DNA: TGTGCCTGGAGTGCGACGGAGTCCTACGAGCAGTACTTC
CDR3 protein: CAWSATESYEQYF

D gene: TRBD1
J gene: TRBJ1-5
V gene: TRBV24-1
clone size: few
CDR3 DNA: TGTGCCACCAGTGACCGGGACAGGGGAAATCAGCCCCAGCATTTT
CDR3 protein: CATSDRDRGNQPQHF

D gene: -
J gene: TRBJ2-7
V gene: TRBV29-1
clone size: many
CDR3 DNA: TGCAGCGTCCGGAGAGGGTACGAGCAGTACTTC
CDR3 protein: CSVRRGYEQYF

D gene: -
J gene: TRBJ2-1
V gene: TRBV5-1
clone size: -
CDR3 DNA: TGCGCCAGCAGCTCGGACGGTGAGCAGTTCTTC
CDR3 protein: CASSSDGEQFF

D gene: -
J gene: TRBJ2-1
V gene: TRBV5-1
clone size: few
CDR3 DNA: TGCGCCAGCAGCTTGCAAGCAGCTATAAATGAGCAGTTCTTC
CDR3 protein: CASSLQAAINEQFF

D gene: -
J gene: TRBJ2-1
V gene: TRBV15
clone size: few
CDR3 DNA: TGTGCCACCAGCAGAGAAGGGGGGAGGACCTCCAATGAGCAGTTCTTC
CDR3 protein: CATSREGGRTSNEQFF

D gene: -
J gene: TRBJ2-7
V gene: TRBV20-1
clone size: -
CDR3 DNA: TGCAGTGCTAGCGTCTCGTCCGGGCCGCGCGAAGGCGAGCAGTACTTC
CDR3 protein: CSASVSSGPREGEQYF

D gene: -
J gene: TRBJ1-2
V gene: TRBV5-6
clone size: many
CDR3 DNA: TGTGCCAGCAGCTTAGATCAGTCGCATGGCTACACCTTC
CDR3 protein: CASSLDQSHGYTF

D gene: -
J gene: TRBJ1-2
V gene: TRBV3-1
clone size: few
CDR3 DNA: TGTGCCAGCAGCCGCTCGGACATACCTAACTATGGCTACACCTTC
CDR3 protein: CASSRSDIPNYGYTF

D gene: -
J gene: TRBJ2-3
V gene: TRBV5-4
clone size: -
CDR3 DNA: TGTGCCAGCAGCTTGGCGGGACGCCCGCGGGATACGCAGTATTTT
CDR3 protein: CASSLAGRPRDTQYF

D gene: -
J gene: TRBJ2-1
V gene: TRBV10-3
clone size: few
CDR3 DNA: TGTGCCATCAGTGAGGACTCTTACAATGAGCAGTTCTTC
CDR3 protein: CAISEDSYNEQFF

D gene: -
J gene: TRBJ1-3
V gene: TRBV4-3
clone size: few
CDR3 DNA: TGCGCCAGCAGCCAAGATTCCCAGTACGGAAACACCATATATTTT
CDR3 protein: CASSQDSQYGNTIYF

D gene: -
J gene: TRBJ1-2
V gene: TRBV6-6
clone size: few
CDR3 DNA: TGTGCCAGCAGTCGACAGGCCGATGGCTACACCTTC
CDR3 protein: CASSRQADGYTF

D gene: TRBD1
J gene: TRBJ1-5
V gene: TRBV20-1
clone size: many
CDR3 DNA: TGCAGTGCTACAGGGGGCCAAAATCAGCCCCAGCATTTT
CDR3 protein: CSATGGQNQPQHF

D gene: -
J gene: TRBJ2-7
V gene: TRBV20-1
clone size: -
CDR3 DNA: TGCAGTGCCAAACATTTGACTAGCTCCTACGAGCAGTACTTC
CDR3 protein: CSAKHLTSSYEQYF

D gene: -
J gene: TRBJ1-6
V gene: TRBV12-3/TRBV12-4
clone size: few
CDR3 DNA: TGTGCCAGCAGTTTGAACAACAACTATTCACCCCTCCACTTT
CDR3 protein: CASSLNNNYSPLHF

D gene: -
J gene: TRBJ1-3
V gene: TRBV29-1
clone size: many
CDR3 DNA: TGCAGCGTTGGGGAGGGGCCTCCCTCTGGAAACACCATATATTTT
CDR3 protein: CSVGEGPPSGNTIYF

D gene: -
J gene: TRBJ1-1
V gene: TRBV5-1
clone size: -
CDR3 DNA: TGCGCCAGCAGCTTGGTTCCGGCGGACACTGAAGCTTTCTTT
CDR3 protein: CASSLVPADTEAFF

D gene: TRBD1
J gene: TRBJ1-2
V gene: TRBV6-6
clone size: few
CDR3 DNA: TGTGCCAGCAGTTCAACCGGGACAGGGGAGGTCTATGGCTACACCTTC
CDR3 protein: CASSSTGTGEVYGYTF

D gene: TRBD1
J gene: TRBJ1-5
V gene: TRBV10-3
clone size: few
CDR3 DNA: TGTGCCATCAGTGCAGGGGGCCCTAGCAATCAGCCCCAGCATTTT
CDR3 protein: CAISAGGPSNQPQHF

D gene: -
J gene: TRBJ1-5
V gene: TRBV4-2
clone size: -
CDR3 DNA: TGTGCCAGCAGCCAAGATACAGGCCCTACCAATCAGCCCCAGCATTTT
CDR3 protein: CASSQDTGPTNQPQHF

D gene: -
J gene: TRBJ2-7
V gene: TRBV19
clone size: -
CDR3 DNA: TGTGCCAGTAGTATGGTGGGGCACCACTACGAGCAGTACTTC
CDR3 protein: CASSMVGHHYEQYF

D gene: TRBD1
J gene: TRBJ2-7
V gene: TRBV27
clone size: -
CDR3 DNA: TGTGCCAGCAGTTCACAGGGACAGACCTACGAGCAGTACTTC
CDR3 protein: CASSSQGQTYEQYF

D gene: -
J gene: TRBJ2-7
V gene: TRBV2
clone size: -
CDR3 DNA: TGTGCCAGCAAAGGGACGGTGGCCTACGAGCAGTACTTC
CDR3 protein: CASKGTVAYEQYF

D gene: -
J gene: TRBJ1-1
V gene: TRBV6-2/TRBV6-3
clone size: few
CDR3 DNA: TGTGCCAGCAGTTATATGGGCAGCGCGAACACTGAAGCTTTCTTT
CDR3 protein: CASSYMGSANTEAFF

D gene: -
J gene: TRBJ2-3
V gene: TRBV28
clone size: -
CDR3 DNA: TGTGCCAGCAGTATCCCCGGGGCCGTGGCGCAGTATTTT
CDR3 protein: CASSIPGAVAQYF

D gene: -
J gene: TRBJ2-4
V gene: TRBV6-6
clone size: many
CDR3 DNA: TGTGCCAGCAGTTACTCTGGGGAGTGGTACTTC
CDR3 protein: CASSYSGEWYF

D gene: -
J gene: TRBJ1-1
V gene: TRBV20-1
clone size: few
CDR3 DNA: TGCAGTGCTAGGGGGGCCGGAGGTGAAGCTTTCTTT
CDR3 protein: CSARGAGGEAFF

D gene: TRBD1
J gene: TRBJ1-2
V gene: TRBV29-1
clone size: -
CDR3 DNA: TGCAGCGTTGCGACAGGGCAAAACTATGGCTACACCTTC
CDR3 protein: CSVATGQNYGYTF

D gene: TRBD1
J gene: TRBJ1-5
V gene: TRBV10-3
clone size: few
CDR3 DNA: TGTGCCACTCAACAGGGGACGGATCAGCCCCAGCATTTT
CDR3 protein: CATQQGTDQPQHF

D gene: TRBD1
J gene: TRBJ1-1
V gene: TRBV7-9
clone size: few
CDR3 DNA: TGTGCCAGCAGCCCGCAGGGGGAGGGTGAAGCTTTCTTT
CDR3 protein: CASSPQGEGEAFF